This TCR beta chain is from a study of CD8 T cells in ankylosing spondylitis. This clonotype occurred a few times. CDR1 and CDR2 (germline): SGDLS, YYNGEE. Trimming at V came to 3 bases and at J to 2 bases, leaving 6 bases not matched to a gene. This CDR3 spans 15 amino acids. Library preparation for TCR beta used quantitative 5'-RACE with molecular barcodes. TCRdb fed the 5' RACE reads into MiXCR, producing one record per CDR3 protein. Of some 290,000 distinct CDR3 sequences in the sample, roughly 20% were seen once. This receptor was obtained from a male donor with ankylosing spondylitis or in good health (not recorded which). Sequencing used blood, either unsorted or a sorted T cell fraction (not recorded which). The chain has TRBV9 and TRBJ1-2, with 8 positions matching TRBD1. CDR3 protein: CASSADRGTNYGYTF. The CDR3 coding sequence is TGTGCCAGCAGCGCTGACAGGGGAACCAACTATGGCTACACCTTC.